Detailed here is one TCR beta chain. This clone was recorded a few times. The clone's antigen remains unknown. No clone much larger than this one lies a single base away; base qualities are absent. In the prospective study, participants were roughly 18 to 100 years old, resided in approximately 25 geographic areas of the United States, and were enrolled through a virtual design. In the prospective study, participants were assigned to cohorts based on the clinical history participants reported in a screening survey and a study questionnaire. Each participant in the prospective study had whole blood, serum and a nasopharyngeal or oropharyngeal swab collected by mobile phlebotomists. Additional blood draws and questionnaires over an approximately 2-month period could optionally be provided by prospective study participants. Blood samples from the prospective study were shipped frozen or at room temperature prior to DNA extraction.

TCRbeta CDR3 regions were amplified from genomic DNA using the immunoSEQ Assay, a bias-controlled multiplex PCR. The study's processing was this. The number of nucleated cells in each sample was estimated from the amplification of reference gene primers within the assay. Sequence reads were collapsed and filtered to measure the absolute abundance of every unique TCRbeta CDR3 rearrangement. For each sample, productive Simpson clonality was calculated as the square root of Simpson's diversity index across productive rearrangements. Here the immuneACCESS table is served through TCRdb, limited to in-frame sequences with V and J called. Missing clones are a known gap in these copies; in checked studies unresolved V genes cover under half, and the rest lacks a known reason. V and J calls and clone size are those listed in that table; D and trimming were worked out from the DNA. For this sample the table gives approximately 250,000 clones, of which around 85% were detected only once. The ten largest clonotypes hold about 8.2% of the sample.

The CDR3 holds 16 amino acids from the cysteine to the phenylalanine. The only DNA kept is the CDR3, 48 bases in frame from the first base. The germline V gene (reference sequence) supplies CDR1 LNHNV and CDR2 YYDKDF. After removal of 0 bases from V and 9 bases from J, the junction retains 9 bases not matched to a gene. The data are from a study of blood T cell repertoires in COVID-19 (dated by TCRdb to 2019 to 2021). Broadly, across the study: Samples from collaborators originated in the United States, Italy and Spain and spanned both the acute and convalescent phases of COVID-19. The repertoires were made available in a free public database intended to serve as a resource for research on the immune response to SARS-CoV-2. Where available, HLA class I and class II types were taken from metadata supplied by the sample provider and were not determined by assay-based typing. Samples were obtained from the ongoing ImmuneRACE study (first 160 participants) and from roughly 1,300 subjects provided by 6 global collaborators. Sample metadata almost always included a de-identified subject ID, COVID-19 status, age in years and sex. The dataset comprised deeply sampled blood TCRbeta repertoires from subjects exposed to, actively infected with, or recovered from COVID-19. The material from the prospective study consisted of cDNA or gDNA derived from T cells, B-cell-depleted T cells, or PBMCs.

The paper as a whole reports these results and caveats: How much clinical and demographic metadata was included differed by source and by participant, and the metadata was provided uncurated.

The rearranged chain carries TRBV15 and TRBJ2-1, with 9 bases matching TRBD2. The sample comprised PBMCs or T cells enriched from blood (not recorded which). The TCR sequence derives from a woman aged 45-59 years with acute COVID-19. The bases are TGTGCCACCAGCAGAGATCTCTCGGCGGGGGGGCCTGAGCAGTTCTTC. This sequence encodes CATSRDLSAGGPEQFF. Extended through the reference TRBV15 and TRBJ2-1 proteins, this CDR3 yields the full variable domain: DAMVIQNPRYQVTQFGKPVTLSCSQTLNHNVMYWYQQKSSQAPKLLFHYYDKDFNNEADTPDNFQSRRPNTSFCFLDIRSPGLGDTAMYLCATSRDLSAGGPEQFFGPGTRLTVL.